These 11 T cell receptor beta chains originate from one sample sequenced in a study of blood T cell repertoires in COVID-19. Libraries were prepared by immunoSEQ multiplex PCR; TCRdb keeps only in-frame clonotypes and omits some of them. Found here are about 230,000 clones, roughly four fifths of them singletons; the top ten hold 1.5% to 2%. The sequenced sample was PBMCs or T cells enriched from blood (not recorded which). All receptors come from a man between 60 and 75 years old who had recovered from COVID-19.

The chain combines TRBV5-1 with TRBJ1-1; perhaps TRBD1 as D (5 bases). V dropped 4 bases and J dropped 2 bases, with 12 bases sitting between them. The CDR3 length is 14 residues. The V gene's germline CDR1 is SGHRS and CDR2 YFSETQ. The CDR3 bases are TGCGCCAGCAGCGGGAGGGACCCTAACACTGAAGCTTTCTTT. Translating gives CASSGRDPNTEAFF.

J is TRBJ1-2 and V is TRBV6-5; maybe TRBD1 (6 bases). This CDR3 has 15 amino acids. Trimming shortened V by 7 bases and J by 4 bases, and 19 bases separated the two germline ends. CDR1 MNHEY and CDR2 SVGAGI come from the germline V gene. The CDR3 spells CASTKRGSQTYGYTF. The CDR3 coding sequence is TGTGCCAGCACCAAAAGGGGGAGTCAGACCTATGGCTACACCTTC.

J is TRBJ2-2 and V is TRBV6-4; 8 nucleotides align to TRBD2. CDR1 and CDR2 from the germline V gene are MRHNA and SNTAGT. The junction had 13 bases not matched to a gene; V was cut back by 11 bases and J by 8 bases. The CDR3 has 14 amino acids. The CDR3 DNA reads TGTGCCTCCCGGACCGGGACTAGTACTGGGGAGCTGTTTTTT. Residues: CASRTGTSTGELFF.

This chain joins TRBV9 and TRBJ2-3; TRBD2 matches at 11 bases. With 4 bases clipped from V and 3 bases from J, the junction kept 7 bases outside the gene matches. The V gene's germline CDR1 is SGDLS and CDR2 YYNGEE. The CDR3 length is 16 residues. The chain's CDR3 is CASSLIAGGLTDTQYF. In nucleotides, the CDR3 is TGTGCCAGCAGCCTAATAGCGGGGGGGCTTACAGATACGCAGTATTTT.

The chain carries TRBV7-2 and TRBJ1-1, with D maybe TRBD1 (5 bases). From germline, CDR1 is SGHTA and CDR2 FQGNSA. The CDR3 totals 14 residues. Between the trimmed V and J ends, which lost 4 bases and 1 base, there was a span of 10 bases. As DNA, the CDR3 is TGTGCCAGCAGCTACAGCGGGGGGAACACTGAAGCTTTCTTT. Translating gives CASSYSGGNTEAFF.

This rearrangement joins TRBV27 to TRBJ2-1; no clear D. V was clipped by 4 bases and J by 9 bases, with 16 bases between them. The CDR3 runs to 14 residues. CDR1 is MNHEY, CDR2 SMNVEV, per germline (reference sequence). CDR3 protein: CASSSFWISGEQFF. DNA for the CDR3: TGTGCCAGCAGTTCTTTCTGGATCTCGGGTGAGCAGTTCTTC.

In this sample, this clone turned up a few times. The V and J genes are TRBV18 and TRBJ1-2; 7 bases map to TRBD1. Germline CDR1 and CDR2: KGHSH and LQKENI. V dropped 3 bases and J dropped 6; count of bases not matched to a gene: 4. This CDR3 has 13 residues. The chain's CDR3 is CASSPGQQDGYTF. The CDR3 region has the DNA TGTGCCAGCTCACCGGGACAGCAGGATGGCTACACCTTC.

The chain links TRBV6-5 to TRBJ1-3; D is unclear. Germline CDR1 is MNHEY and CDR2 is SVGAGI. This CDR3 is built from 14 residues. V was cut by 7 bases and J by 3 bases, with 13 bases left in between. The CDR3 DNA follows: TGTGCCAGCATTTGGCGGACTTATGGAAACACCATATATTTT. It translates to CASIWRTYGNTIYF.

This chain uses TRBV19 with TRBJ1-6; a weak D match, TRBD1 (5 bases). The CDR3 contains 14 residues. CDR1 LNHDA and CDR2 SQIVND come from the germline V gene (reference sequence). V lost 5 bases to trimming and J lost 4 bases, with 9 bases between them. CDR3 sequence (DNA): TGTGCCAGTAGTTTCACAGGATATAATTCACCCCTCCACTTT. Translation: CASSFTGYNSPLHF.

V gene TRBV4-3 combines with J gene TRBJ2-3; TRBD2 agrees at 8 bases. Trimming took 5 bases from V and 3 from J; bases not matched to a gene: 13. In germline, CDR1 is LGHNA, CDR2 YSLEER. The CDR3 spans 17 residues. The CDR3 DNA follows: TGCGCCAGCAGCGTGGGACTTGGAGGCGGGGGGACAGATACGCAGTATTTT. Its translation: CASSVGLGGGGTDTQYF.

The chain couples TRBV5-5 to TRBJ1-2, with 7 bases fitting TRBD1. CDR1 and CDR2 from the germline V gene are SGHKS and YYEKEE (reference sequence). V trimming: 1 base; J trimming: 8 bases; junction bases outside the gene matches: 5. CDR3 length: 13 residues. The CDR3 DNA sequence: TGTGCCAGCAGCTTGACAGGGGTCCGAGGCTACACCTTC. Translation gives CASSLTGVRGYTF.